A single sample gave rise to the 28 T cell receptor beta chains below, sequenced in a study of control samples from healthy donors and cancer patients (TCRdb year 2020). Preparation of the library involved the immunoSEQ multiplex PCR assay. TCRdb provides this immuneACCESS table in a form limited to in-frame rearrangements. Some clones are lacking; in checked studies, under half of them reflect an unresolved V gene, and why the rest are absent is not known. This sample comprises some 130,000 clones, about 95% of them detected only once. About 4% of the sample belongs to the ten largest clones. The specimen sequenced was blood. The origin of the receptors is a young man in good health.

CDR3 DNA sequence: TGTGCCAGTAGAGTTGATATCTATGGCTACACCTTC. This encodes CASRVDIYGYTF. This sequence joins TRBV19 and TRBJ1-2; D gene uncertain. V was shortened by 6 bases and J by 4 bases, with 9 bases between the two germline ends. The CDR3 has 12 amino acids. Germline assignment: CDR1 LNHDA and CDR2 SQIVND (reference sequence).

The DNA of the CDR3 is TGTGCCAGCAGTTACGATGGGTTGAGCAATCAGCCCCAGCATTTT. It encodes CASSYDGLSNQPQHF. The V gene is TRBV6-2 or TRBV6-3, the J gene TRBJ1-5; D gene unclear. CDR3 length: 15 amino acids. Trimming shortened V by 2 bases and J by 1 base, and 9 bases separated the two germline ends. CDR1 and CDR2 (germline): MNHEY, SVGEGT.

The chain has TRBV27 and TRBJ1-5; 7 bases map to TRBD1. V gave up 7 bases and J gave up 0 bases; unmatched junction bases: 15. The CDR3 totals 18 residues. The germline CDR1 and CDR2 sequences are MNHEY and SMNVEV (reference sequence). The CDR3 DNA reads as TGTGCCAGCAACCCGGACAGGAGGCTGGGGGATAGCAATCAGCCCCAGCATTTT. Residues: CASNPDRRLGDSNQPQHF.

This clone was seen a single time. This chain uses TRBV29-1 with TRBJ1-2; D gene ambiguous. The germline V gene has CDR1 SQVTM and CDR2 ANQGSEA. The CDR3 runs to 13 residues. Deletions cut 4 bases from V and 1 base from J, with 10 bases between. The CDR3 spells CSVVTDDNYGYTF. The CDR3 nucleotides are TGCAGCGTTGTTACTGATGATAACTATGGCTACACCTTC.

This clone was seen once. J is TRBJ1-2 and V is TRBV5-8, with TRBD1 matching 8 bases. This CDR3 region has 17 residues. CDR1 is SGHTS and CDR2 is YDEGEE in the germline V gene. With V trimmed by 2 bases and J by 2 bases, 11 bases remained unmatched. CDR3 amino acids: CASSLDGWTGPNYGYTF. In DNA, the CDR3 is TGTGCCAGCAGCTTAGACGGATGGACAGGGCCCAACTATGGCTACACCTTC.

A single count supports this clone. Other nucleotide sequences from this sample produce the same CDR3. The gene calls are TRBV7-9 and TRBJ1-4, with TRBD1 as a possible D gene (6 bases). The CDR3 sequence is 16 residues long. CDR1 and CDR2 from the germline V gene are SEHNR and FQNEAQ (reference sequence). V shed 5 bases and J shed 4 bases, with 17 bases lying between them. CDR3: CASSLVLGGSNEKLFF. The CDR3 region has the DNA TGTGCCAGCAGCCTAGTTTTAGGGGGAAGTAATGAAAAACTGTTTTTT. Using reference TRBV7-9 and TRBJ1-4 for the parts outside the CDR3, the full variable domain is DTGVSQNPRHKITKRGQNVTFRCDPISEHNRLYWYRQTLGQGPEFLTYFQNEAQLEKSRLLSDRFSAERPKGSFSTLEIQRTEQGDSAMYLCASSLVLGGSNEKLFFGSGTQLSVL.

V usage is TRBV5-1 and J usage is TRBJ1-6, with 7 bases aligning to TRBD1. From germline, CDR1 is SGHRS and CDR2 YFSETQ. The CDR3 has 16 residues. J was trimmed by 7 bases and V by 1 base; bases with no gene match: 8. The CDR3 DNA reads as TGCGCCAGCAGCTTGTCGGGGGACAGAAGGAATTCACCCCTCCACTTT. Its translation: CASSLSGDRRNSPLHF. Drawing the rest from reference TRBV5-1 and TRBJ1-6, the complete variable domain is KAGVTQTPRYLIKTRGQQVTLSCSPISGHRSVSWYQQTPGQGLQFLFEYFSETQRNKGNFPGRFSGRQFSNSRSEMNVSTLELGDSALYLCASSLSGDRRNSPLHFGNGTRLTVT.

This clone has a single count. The chain has TRBV19 and TRBJ1-2, with 7 nucleotides matching TRBD1. Per germline, CDR1 LNHDA and CDR2 SQIVND (reference sequence). This CDR3 is 14 amino acids long. V lost 1 base and J lost 4; bases outside the gene matches: 3. The CDR3 sequence: CASSIGTGPYGYTF. CDR3 coding DNA: TGTGCCAGTAGTATAGGGACAGGTCCCTATGGCTACACCTTC.

The chain links TRBV11-2 to TRBJ2-1; D is ambiguous. V was shortened by 2 bases and J by 4 bases, with 15 bases between the two germline ends. The length of the CDR3 is 16 residues. CDR1 is SGHAT, CDR2 FQNNGV, per germline. CDR3 region: CASSLRVPSFYNEQFF. In nucleotides, the CDR3 is TGTGCCAGCAGCTTAAGGGTCCCCTCATTTTACAATGAGCAGTTCTTC.

The chain joins TRBV27 to TRBJ1-1; D remains ambiguous. Trimming stripped 5 bases from V and 1 base from J, with 8 bases between. The CDR3 is 13 residues long. Germline V gene data show CDR1 as MNHEY and CDR2 as SMNVEV (reference sequence). CDR3 sequence reads: CASSPRQNTEAFF. The CDR3 DNA reads TGTGCCAGCAGTCCTAGACAGAACACTGAAGCTTTCTTT.

The rearrangement links TRBV4-3 to TRBJ1-4; TRBD1 aligns across 8 bases. CDR1 is LGHNA and CDR2 is YSLEER in the germline V gene. This CDR3 spans 15 amino acids. Germline trimming cut 4 bases from V and 5 bases from J; bases unmatched to any gene: 6. In DNA form, the CDR3 reads TGCGCCAGCAGCCGCGCCGGGACAGGAAATGAAAAACTGTTTTTT. As protein: CASSRAGTGNEKLFF.

The V call is TRBV28, the J call TRBJ2-4; D remains unclear. The V gene lost 5 bases and the J gene lost 1 base, with 9 bases spanning the gap. The CDR3 is made up of 14 amino acids. Per germline, CDR1 MDHEN and CDR2 SYDVKM. The CDR3 DNA follows: TGTGCCAGCAGTGGCGCCCTGGCCAAAAACATTCAGTACTTC. Translation gives CASSGALAKNIQYF.

V usage is TRBV19 and J usage is TRBJ2-2; 8 bases align to TRBD1. The CDR3 covers 16 residues. Germline CDR1 reads LNHDA; CDR2 reads SQIVND (reference sequence). V lost 3 bases to trimming and J lost 7 bases; unmatched junction nucleotides: 10. The DNA of the CDR3 is TGTGCCAGTAGTATTTACGCTAGACAGGGGAACGGGGAGCTGTTTTTT. This translates into CASSIYARQGNGELFF.

J is TRBJ2-3 and V is TRBV27, with 13 bases fitting TRBD2. The V gene end was trimmed by 5 bases and the J gene end by 0 bases; junction bases not matched to a gene: 8. Germline V CDR1 and CDR2: MNHEY, SMNVEV (reference sequence). This CDR3 comprises 18 residues. CDR3 nucleotides: TGTGCCAGCAGTGCACTAGCGGGGGGGTCCCATAGCACAGATACGCAGTATTTT. Translating gives CASSALAGGSHSTDTQYF.

This clone was detected only once. The V and J genes are TRBV29-1 and TRBJ2-1; 7 bases are a match to TRBD1. The germline CDR1 and CDR2 sequences are SQVTM and ANQGSEA. The CDR3 has 12 residues. The V and J ends lost 7 bases and 6 bases, in that order; junction bases with no gene match: 6. The CDR3 DNA is TGCAGCGGGAGTCGACAGGGCAATGAGCAGTTCTTC. It codes for CSGSRQGNEQFF.

V gene TRBV15 combines with J gene TRBJ1-3; no reliable D call. In germline, CDR1 is LNHNV, CDR2 YYDKDF (reference sequence). The V end lost 5 bases, the J end lost 0 bases, and 17 bases lay between the germline ends. The CDR3 runs 17 residues. The CDR3 DNA follows: TGTGCCACCAGCTCTCGTATCACAAGCCCCTCTGGAAACACCATATATTTT. It translates to CATSSRITSPSGNTIYF.

This chain joins TRBV19 and TRBJ1-2; tentatively, D is TRBD1 (5 bases). The CDR3 has 17 amino acids. V was trimmed by 0 bases and J by 6 bases, leaving 20 bases between them. CDR1 and CDR2 (germline): LNHDA, SQIVND (reference sequence). The CDR3 here is CASSIDQAGMTGDGYTF. CDR3 in DNA: TGTGCCAGTAGTATAGATCAGGCAGGGATGACGGGAGATGGCTACACCTTC.

This clone was recorded once. The genes are TRBV14 and TRBJ2-2; a weak D match, TRBD2 (6 bases). Trimming shortened V by 3 bases and J by 4 bases, and 12 bases separated the two germline ends. The CDR3 covers 15 residues. Germline V lookup: CDR1 SGHDN, CDR2 FVKESK. The CDR3 is CASSQGRSPTGELFF. The DNA for the CDR3 is TGTGCCAGCAGCCAGGGGAGGTCTCCCACCGGGGAGCTGTTTTTT.

V is TRBV5-1 and J is TRBJ2-3; 13 bases agree with TRBD2. This CDR3 comprises 15 residues. V shed 7 bases and J 8 bases; nucleotides not matched to a gene: 10. CDR1 and CDR2 (germline): SGHRS, YFSETQ. CDR3 sequence (DNA): TGCGCCAGCGACTCACTAGCGGGGGGGACGGGTACGCAGTATTTT. Translating gives CASDSLAGGTGTQYF.

The rearrangement joins TRBV19 to TRBJ1-2; no reliable D call. CDR3 length: 13 residues. Trimming pared 5 bases from V and 0 bases from J, leaving 7 bases between. Germline V CDR1 and CDR2: LNHDA, SQIVND (reference sequence). CDR3 coding DNA: TGTGCCAGTAGTTACGGGACTAACTATGGCTACACCTTC. Translation gives CASSYGTNYGYTF.

The V gene is TRBV19, the J gene TRBJ1-4, with a weak D call TRBD1 (5 bases). Germline V lookup: CDR1 LNHDA, CDR2 SQIVND (reference sequence). The CDR3 runs 16 residues. The ends were cut back, 5 bases at V and 4 bases at J, with 17 bases in the middle. CDR3 in amino acids: CASSHSPTARNEKLFF. The DNA of the CDR3 is TGTGCCAGTAGTCACTCACCGACAGCCCGTAATGAAAAACTGTTTTTT.

The genes are TRBV2 and TRBJ2-1; D is possibly TRBD2 (5 bases). This CDR3 contains 16 residues. The germline V and J ends were trimmed by 6 bases and 2 bases, with 17 bases remaining between them. CDR1 is SNHLY, CDR2 FYNNEI, per germline. In nucleotides, the CDR3 is TGTGCCAGCAGCGCCATTGAGCTAGCCGCCTACAATGAGCAGTTCTTC. It codes for CASSAIELAAYNEQFF.

This chain joins TRBV11-2 and TRBJ2-5; no firm D call. The CDR3 sequence is 12 residues long. Germline assignment: CDR1 SGHAT and CDR2 FQNNGV. V lost 2 bases and J lost 7, with 8 bases in between. This CDR3 is CASSLNPGTQYF. The DNA of the CDR3 is TGTGCCAGCAGCTTAAATCCGGGGACCCAGTACTTC.

This chain links TRBV6-6 with TRBJ1-2; 7 positions match TRBD1. Trimming at V came to 2 bases and at J to 4 bases, leaving 4 bases not matched to a gene. The CDR3 runs to 14 residues. The germline gives CDR1 MNHNY, CDR2 SVGAGI (reference sequence). The CDR3 DNA reads as TGTGCCAGCAGTTACGCGACAGGGCTCTATGGCTACACCTTC. Encoded protein: CASSYATGLYGYTF.

The chain couples TRBV4-1 to TRBJ2-7, with D possibly called TRBD1 or TRBD2 (7 bases each). Germline V lookup: CDR1 MGHRA, CDR2 YSYEKL. This CDR3 is 17 amino acids long. V was clipped by 4 bases and J by 0 bases, with 19 bases between them. CDR3 loop: CASSPAGEGAPSYEQYF. The CDR3 DNA reads TGCGCCAGCAGCCCAGCCGGGGAGGGGGCCCCCTCCTACGAGCAGTACTTC.

A few counts support this clone. The chain is built from TRBV19 and TRBJ1-2; TRBD1 aligns across 8 bases. The CDR3 is 13 residues long. The germline CDR1 and CDR2 sequences are LNHDA and SQIVND (reference sequence). V shed 5 bases and J 4 bases; nucleotides not matched to a gene: 3. CDR3 DNA: TGTGCCAGTAGTTGGACAGGGAGCTATGGCTACACCTTC. Translated, it gives CASSWTGSYGYTF.

The rearrangement uses TRBV6-2 or TRBV6-3 and TRBJ1-5, with TRBD1 identical over 9 bases. J was trimmed by 4 bases and V by 5 bases; bases with no gene match: 6. The germline CDR1 and CDR2 sequences are MNHEY and SVGEGT. This CDR3 has 15 amino acids. CDR3 sequence reads: CASSSVGQGNQPQHF. CDR3 DNA sequence: TGTGCCAGCAGTAGCGTAGGACAGGGGAATCAGCCCCAGCATTTT.

The chain carries TRBV4-3 and TRBJ1-1; D is possibly TRBD1 (5 bases). Germline V CDR1 and CDR2: LGHNA, YSLEER. The length of the CDR3 is 15 residues. Trimming shortened V by 3 bases and J by 5 bases, and 16 bases separated the two germline ends. This CDR3 is CASSQDGALPTEAFF. As DNA, the CDR3 is TGCGCCAGCAGCCAGGACGGGGCCCTTCCAACTGAAGCTTTCTTT.